The entry below describes one T cell receptor beta chain. The antigen it binds to is not known. Base qualities are not recorded, but no much larger clone differs from it by a single base. One collaborating source in Seattle enrolled patients during active infection and followed them longitudinally through the course of disease. Each collaborating institution followed its own protocols to collect whole blood in K2EDTA tubes. For TCRbeta analysis, collaborators shipped samples in one of three forms: frozen whole blood, isolated PBMCs, or DNA extracted from either of those sample types. The immunoSEQ Assay, a bias-controlled multiplex PCR, was used to amplify TCRbeta CDR3 regions from genomic DNA. Per the authors' processing: Within the assay, amplification of reference gene primers was used to estimate how many nucleated cells each sample contained. To quantify the absolute abundance of each unique TCRbeta CDR3 rearrangement, sequence reads were collapsed and filtered. For each sample, productive Simpson clonality was calculated as the square root of Simpson's diversity index over productive rearrangements. TCRdb's version of the immuneACCESS table is confined to in-frame rearrangements and falls short of the full clone set. An unresolved V gene accounts for under half of the shortfall where checked; the remainder is of unknown origin. Clone size and V and J calls were adopted from that table, with D and trimming inferred from the DNA. The sample table contains some 240,000 clones; only one count was recorded for 82% of them. Roughly 5.5% of the sample is in the top ten clones.

The sample originates from a study of blood T cell repertoires in COVID-19 (dated by TCRdb to about 2020). Regarding the study in general: Collaborator samples came from the United States, Italy and Spain and covered acute and convalescent phases of COVID-19. The prospective study material was composed of cDNA or gDNA derived from T cells, B-cell-depleted T cells, or PBMCs. The dataset comprised deeply sampled blood TCRbeta repertoires from subjects exposed to, actively infected with, or recovered from COVID-19. The repertoires were released in a freely available public database intended as a resource for research on the immune response to SARS-CoV-2. The samples were drawn from the first 160 participants of the ongoing ImmuneRACE study and from 950 to 1,500 subjects provided by 6 global collaborators. A de-identified subject ID, COVID-19 status, age in years and sex were almost always included in the sample metadata. Where available, HLA class I and class II types were obtained from metadata supplied by the sample provider rather than from assay-based typing. Study-level results and caveats: How much clinical and demographic metadata was included differed by source and by participant, and the metadata was provided uncurated.

Including the terminal cysteine and phenylalanine, the CDR3 comprises 18 residues. The read is trimmed to its CDR3 DNA, 54 bases read in frame from base 1. Trimming takes 5 bases off V and 0 bases off J; junction bases not matched to a gene: 13. CDR1 and CDR2, per the germline V gene, are MDHEN and SYDVKM. The TCR originated in a woman in her seventies with COVID-19, enrolled during active disease. Sequenced input: peripheral blood. Recombination linked TRBV28 to TRBJ2-3; 8 of the junction bases match TRBD2. The nucleotides are TGTGCCAGCAGTCCCCCCCCCACGGGCGGGAGGAGCACAGATACGCAGTATTTT. This is translated as CASSPPPTGGRSTDTQYF.